The 20 T cell receptor beta chains below all came from one sample that was sequenced in a study of T cells in Graves' hyperthyroidism and ophthalmopathy. Amplified regions were TCR beta CDR3 sequences from RNA transcripts. HTBI primers were employed in a first-round RT-PCR of the TCR CDR3. A single record per CDR3 protein comes from TCRdb applying MiXCR to the multiplex PCR reads. In the table there are under 350,000 distinct CDR3 sequences, 18% of which are singletons. The material sequenced was blood. Receptors were obtained from a woman aged 45-65 years with Graves' hyperthyroidism.

The chain joins TRBV6-1 to TRBJ1-6; TRBD1 aligns across 7 bases. Per germline, CDR1 MNHNS and CDR2 SASEGT. This CDR3 is built from 14 residues. J lost 7 bases, V lost 7 bases, and 7 bases had no gene match. The CDR3 bases are TGTGCCAGCAACCCCCGGGACAGAAATTCACCCCTCCACTTT. Encoded protein: CASNPRDRNSPLHF.

This clonotype was observed a few times. V and J are TRBV28 and TRBJ2-1; possible D gene TRBD2, 6 bases. Germline CDR1 MDHEN, CDR2 SYDVKM. This CDR3 is built from 15 residues. Trimming left V 5 bases short and J 7 bases short, with 18 bases between. The CDR3 spells CASSPIGTRLNEQFF. In DNA form, the CDR3 reads TGTGCCAGCAGTCCAATCGGGACTCGCCTTAATGAGCAGTTCTTC.

The sample holds a few counts of this clonotype. The CDR3 sequence is CASSPEIRTSSGETQYF. For the CDR3, the DNA is TGTGCCAGCAGCCCAGAGATTAGGACTAGCTCGGGAGAGACCCAGTACTTC. The rearrangement uses TRBV7-9 and TRBJ2-5; 8 positions match TRBD2. Germline V gene lookup returns CDR1 SEHNR and CDR2 FQNEAQ (reference sequence). The CDR3 contains 17 residues. Losses at the gene ends were 5 bases for V and 4 bases for J; bases not matched to a gene: 15.

This clonotype appeared a few times. The V call is TRBV20-1, the J call TRBJ2-2; 10 positions match TRBD2. From germline, CDR1 is DFQATT and CDR2 SNEGSKA (reference sequence). The CDR3 consists of 15 residues. J was trimmed by 3 bases and V by 0 bases; bases with no gene match: 1. The DNA for the CDR3 is TGCAGTGCTAGAGAGCTAGCGGGAGACACCGGGGAGCTGTTTTTT. Protein product: CSARELAGDTGELFF.

This clonotype turned up a few times. The chain uses TRBV6-1 and TRBJ2-7; D is undetermined. The V gene lost 1 base and the J gene lost 6 bases, with 10 bases spanning the gap. The CDR3 is 13 amino acids. The germline CDR1 and CDR2 sequences are MNHNS and SASEGT. CDR3 sequence (DNA): TGTGCCAGCAGTGAAGTTAGGATAGGCGAGCAGTACTTC. Translating gives CASSEVRIGEQYF.

This clonotype was detected only a few times. The J gene is TRBJ1-6, the V gene TRBV2; D gene uncertain. Germline V gene lookup returns CDR1 SNHLY and CDR2 FYNNEI. V lost 4 bases and J 11 bases, leaving 9 bases between the germline ends. The length of the CDR3 is 12 residues. The CDR3 nucleotides are TGTGCCAGCAGTGTCGGAGGGACACCCCTCCACTTT. Translation: CASSVGGTPLHF.

The chain combines TRBV27 with TRBJ2-2; 8 bases agree with TRBD2. The V gene's germline CDR1 is MNHEY and CDR2 SMNVEV (reference sequence). This CDR3 contains 15 residues. V lost 2 bases and J lost 6; bases outside the gene matches: 5. The CDR3 coding sequence is TGTGCCAGCAGTTTAACCGGGACTAGTTCCGGGGAGCTGTTTTTT. Residues: CASSLTGTSSGELFF.

The chain employs TRBV20-1 and TRBJ2-1, with 8 bases lining up with TRBD2. V trimming: 3 bases; J trimming: 6 bases; junction bases outside the gene matches: 19. This CDR3 is 18 amino acids long. Per the germline V gene, CDR1 is DFQATT and CDR2 is SNEGSKA (reference sequence). CDR3 sequence: CSARGSGGYGTRGNEQFF. The CDR3 nucleotides are TGCAGTGCTAGGGGGTCCGGGGGCTACGGGACTAGGGGCAATGAGCAGTTCTTC.

In this sample, this clonotype turned up a few times. The V gene is TRBV4-1, the J gene TRBJ1-1, with TRBD1 matching over 7 bases. This CDR3 is 12 amino acids long. Germline-derived CDR1 and CDR2 are MGHRA and YSYEKL. The V gene end was trimmed by 3 bases and the J gene end by 10 bases; junction bases not matched to a gene: 5. CDR3: CASSHPGQAAFF. In DNA, the CDR3 is TGCGCCAGCAGCCACCCCGGACAGGCAGCTTTCTTT.

The gene calls are TRBV27 and TRBJ2-2; 9 nucleotides agree with TRBD1. Germline V gives CDR1 MNHEY, CDR2 SMNVEV (reference sequence). V trimming: 8 bases; J trimming: 2 bases; junction bases outside the gene matches: 12. The CDR3 loop spans 17 amino acids. This chain's CDR3 is CASGGGGQGRNTGELFF. The CDR3 coding sequence is TGTGCCAGCGGCGGAGGAGGACAGGGGCGAAACACCGGGGAGCTGTTTTTT.

In its sample, this clonotype was seen many times. The V gene is TRBV2, the J gene TRBJ1-5; D unresolved. The V end was cut by 4 bases, the J end by 2 bases, with 6 bases between. CDR1 is SNHLY and CDR2 is FYNNEI in the germline V gene. The CDR3 runs 13 residues. The CDR3 is CASSVVGNQPQHF. Here the CDR3 DNA reads TGTGCCAGCAGTGTCGTCGGCAATCAGCCCCAGCATTTT.

This clonotype was detected many times. This sequence joins TRBV11-2 and TRBJ2-3, with D unclear. This CDR3 has 14 residues. With 2 bases removed from V and 5 bases from J, the gap between germline ends came to 11 bases. CDR1 and CDR2 (germline): SGHAT, FQNNGV. DNA for the CDR3: TGTGCCAGCAGCTTAACCTTGGGCAAAGATACGCAGTATTTT. Translation gives CASSLTLGKDTQYF.

This clonotype came up a few times. CDR3 region: CASSLSPAGYTF. CDR3 DNA sequence: TGTGCCAGCAGTTTATCCCCGGCAGGCTACACCTTC. This chain uses TRBV28 with TRBJ1-2; no clear D gene. CDR1 is MDHEN, CDR2 SYDVKM, per germline. Trimming took 1 base from V and 8 from J, leaving 8 bases between them. The CDR3 is 12 amino acids.

This clonotype was recorded many times. The V gene is TRBV7-9, the J gene TRBJ1-2; no clear D. V was trimmed by 5 bases and J by 0 bases, leaving 4 bases between them. Germline V gene sequence: CDR1 SEHNR, CDR2 FQNEAQ (reference sequence). This CDR3 region has 12 residues. The CDR3 protein is CASSGANYGYTF. The DNA for the CDR3 is TGTGCCAGCAGCGGTGCTAACTATGGCTACACCTTC.

This clonotype has ten or more counts. J is TRBJ2-1 and V is TRBV11-2; the match to TRBD2 covers 8 bases. The CDR3 is made up of 17 amino acids. V lost 6 bases and J lost 6; bases outside the gene matches: 16. Germline V gene sequence: CDR1 SGHAT, CDR2 FQNNGV. The CDR3 DNA sequence: TGTGCCAGCAGTTCCCCGCTGGAGCGGGAGAAACCCAATGAGCAGTTCTTC. It is translated as CASSSPLEREKPNEQFF.

Many counts were recorded for this clonotype. The gene calls are TRBV20-1 and TRBJ2-7; 8 positions agree with TRBD1. This CDR3 is built from 14 residues. Germline V CDR1 and CDR2: DFQATT, SNEGSKA (reference sequence). V was pared by 6 bases and J by 2 bases, with 9 bases of the junction left unmatched. Here the CDR3 reads CSAPPETGAYEQYF. The DNA of the CDR3 is TGCAGTGCCCCCCCGGAGACAGGGGCCTACGAGCAGTACTTC.

This clonotype has ten or more counts. The V and J genes are TRBV3-1 and TRBJ2-5, with D possibly TRBD2 on 5 matching bases. V was clipped by 1 base and J by 7 bases, with 7 bases between them. Germline CDR1 is LGHDT and CDR2 is YNNKEL (reference sequence). This CDR3 contains 12 residues. The CDR3 sequence: CASSQARGTQYF. CDR3 sequence (DNA): TGTGCCAGCAGCCAAGCTCGGGGGACCCAGTACTTC.

This clonotype was observed at least ten times. This chain links TRBV12-3 or TRBV12-4 with TRBJ2-3; a weak D match, TRBD2 (7 bases). The V and J ends lost 5 bases and 4 bases respectively, with 22 bases between them. This CDR3 is built from 17 residues. In nucleotides, the CDR3 is TGTGCCAGCAGTGCGATAGGGGGGGGTACCGAGGCAGATACGCAGTATTTT. Its protein product is CASSAIGGGTEADTQYF.

In this sample, this clonotype turned up many times. The chain recombines TRBV5-1 with TRBJ2-3, with D possibly TRBD1 on 5 matching bases. Germline loops: CDR1 SGHRS, CDR2 YFSETQ. This CDR3 is 14 amino acids long. Trimming removed 3 bases at V and 0 bases at J, with 8 bases between. The CDR3 region is CASSSQESTDTQYF. The CDR3 bases are TGCGCCAGCAGCTCACAGGAAAGCACAGATACGCAGTATTTT.

The genes are TRBV19 and TRBJ1-1, with 9 bases that match TRBD1. CDR3 length: 15 residues. Germline loops: CDR1 LNHDA, CDR2 SQIVND (reference sequence). The trim removed 4 bases at V and 4 bases at J, leaving 7 bases unmatched. In nucleotides, the CDR3 is TGTGCCAGTAGTACAGGGGGACAGGGCGTCACTGAAGCTTTCTTT. It encodes CASSTGGQGVTEAFF. The whole variable domain, remainder taken from reference TRBV19 and TRBJ1-1, is DGGITQSPKYLFRKEGQNVTLSCEQNLNHDAMYWYRQDPGQGLRLIYYSQIVNDFQKGDIAEGYSVSREKKESFPLTVTSAQKNPTAFYLCASSTGGQGVTEAFFGQGTRLTVV.